The 29 T cell receptor beta chains below all came from one sample that was sequenced in a study of cytomegalovirus exposure and HLA in healthy donors. Both 60 Vbeta primers and 13 Jbeta primers went into the PCR. Only in-frame clones appear in the TCRdb table, and some are missing; sequencing was by immunoSEQ multiplex PCR. There are some 130,000 clones in the sample; 80% occur only once, and around 3.3% lies in the top ten. Source material: PBMCs. These receptors originate from a male donor in good health and CMV-seronegative.

This clone was found once. This chain joins TRBV5-1 and TRBJ2-2; D possibly corresponds to TRBD2 (7 bases). The V end lost 2 bases, the J end lost 0 bases, and 11 bases lay between the germline ends. Germline V gives CDR1 SGHRS, CDR2 YFSETQ. CDR3 size: 16 residues. The CDR3 coding sequence is TGCGCCAGCAGCTTAACGGGGGGCCCGAACACCGGGGAGCTGTTTTTT. Translation gives CASSLTGGPNTGELFF.

This clone came up a few times. V gene TRBV5-6 combines with J gene TRBJ1-2; the match to TRBD1 covers 7 bases. V was clipped by 2 bases and J by 6 bases; unmatched bases: 16. The CDR3 length is 17 residues. Germline-derived CDR1 and CDR2 are SGHDT and YYEEEE. CDR3 in DNA: TGTGCCAGCAGCTTTAACTCAGGGGGTCCGAGAGCCCATGGCTACACCTTC. It is translated as CASSFNSGGPRAHGYTF.

This clone was observed a single time. The rearrangement joins TRBV11-2 to TRBJ2-1; 8 bases are shared with TRBD2. V shed 6 bases and J 0 bases; nucleotides not matched to a gene: 4. The CDR3 contains 15 residues. Germline assignment: CDR1 SGHAT and CDR2 FQNNGV. The CDR3 loop reads CASRTAGGSYNEQFF. CDR3 in DNA: TGTGCCAGCAGGACGGCGGGGGGCTCCTACAATGAGCAGTTCTTC.

The chain combines TRBV4-1 with TRBJ2-2; 8 nucleotides match TRBD2. Losses at the gene ends were 5 bases for V and 1 base for J; bases not matched to a gene: 9. The CDR3 is 17 amino acids. Germline CDR1 is MGHRA and CDR2 is YSYEKL. The CDR3 nucleotides read TGCGCCAGCAGCGCCCACGGAGCGGGGGTGAACACCGGGGAGCTGTTTTTT. Translating it yields CASSAHGAGVNTGELFF.

The J gene is TRBJ1-1, the V gene TRBV2; D possibly corresponds to TRBD1 (5 bases). This CDR3 is built from 13 residues. Deletions cut 8 bases from V and 4 bases from J, with 14 bases between. CDR1 and CDR2 (germline): SNHLY, FYNNEI. The CDR3 nucleotides are TGTGCCAGCGGGGAGGGGTTCGTCACTGAAGCTTTCTTT. Its translation is CASGEGFVTEAFF.

This sequence joins TRBV27 and TRBJ2-3; 8 nucleotides match TRBD2. This CDR3 is built from 14 residues. The V gene end was trimmed by 6 bases and the J gene end by 3 bases; junction bases not matched to a gene: 5. Germline loops: CDR1 MNHEY, CDR2 SMNVEV (reference sequence). The CDR3 is CASSGLAITDTQYF. The DNA for the CDR3 is TGTGCCAGCAGCGGACTAGCAATAACAGATACGCAGTATTTT.

In regard to this clone: One end of the junction fails to match germline, which may point to a read error. The CDR3 sequence: CSSSSRPPRDTEAFF. CDR3 bases: TGTTCCAGCAGCTCCCGACCGCCCCGGGACACTGAAGCTTTCTTT. The V call is TRBV7-9, the J call TRBJ1-1; D not certain. Germline CDR1 reads SEHNR; CDR2 reads FQNEAQ (reference sequence). This CDR3 has 15 amino acids.

This clone was observed a handful of times. The chain couples TRBV6-4 to TRBJ2-1; 10 nucleotides match TRBD2. Germline loops: CDR1 MRHNA, CDR2 SNTAGT. The CDR3 runs 15 residues. The junction had 0 bases not matched to a gene; V was cut back by 2 bases and J by 2 bases. CDR3 coding DNA: TGTGCCAGCAGTGACAGCGGGGGGGCCTACAATGAGCAGTTCTTC. Encoded protein: CASSDSGGAYNEQFF.

The V call is TRBV12-5, the J call TRBJ2-2, with 8 bases fitting TRBD2. This CDR3 is built from 15 residues. After removal of 6 bases from V and 5 bases from J, the junction contained 8 bases not matched to a gene. Germline values: CDR1 LGHNT, CDR2 FRNRAP. This chain's CDR3 is CASGPSGSGTGELFF. The CDR3 nucleotides read TGTGCTAGTGGCCCAAGCGGGAGTGGGACCGGGGAGCTGTTTTTT.

A word on this clone: An end of the junction differs from the germline gene, which may be a read error. This sequence joins TRBV28 and TRBJ2-7; D gene ambiguous. The CDR3 extends over 13 amino acids. The V gene's germline CDR1 is MDHEN and CDR2 SYDVKM. The CDR3 nucleotides read TGTGCCAGCAGTTTATCATGGCTACCCCCGCTAGACTTC. This sequence encodes CASSLSWLPPLDF.

This clone was recorded only once. The chain joins TRBV19 to TRBJ2-7, with D possibly matching TRBD1 (5 bases). This CDR3 spans 13 amino acids. The germline V gene encodes CDR1 LNHDA and CDR2 SQIVND (reference sequence). Trimming took 5 bases from V and 3 from J, leaving 11 bases between them. The DNA of the CDR3 is TGTGCCAGTAGTCATGACAGCGTCTACGAGCAGTACTTC. Amino acids: CASSHDSVYEQYF. The full variable domain, completed using reference TRBV19 and TRBJ2-7, is DGGITQSPKYLFRKEGQNVTLSCEQNLNHDAMYWYRQDPGQGLRLIYYSQIVNDFQKGDIAEGYSVSREKKESFPLTVTSAQKNPTAFYLCASSHDSVYEQYFGPGTRLTVT.

V and J are TRBV28 and TRBJ1-1; 7 nucleotides line up with TRBD1. The CDR3 runs to 16 residues. The trim removed 4 bases at V and 1 base at J, leaving 9 bases unmatched. Germline V gives CDR1 MDHEN, CDR2 SYDVKM. CDR3: CASSSGQLLPNTEAFF. CDR3 nucleotide sequence: TGTGCCAGCAGTTCGGGACAGCTCCTTCCGAACACTGAAGCTTTCTTT.

CDR3 coding DNA: TGTGCCAGCAGCTTGACTAGCGGGGTTCTGTCCACCGGGGAGCTGTTTTTT. It encodes CASSLTSGVLSTGELFF. The rearrangement joins TRBV7-2 to TRBJ2-2, with 11 bases matching TRBD2. The germline gives CDR1 SGHTA, CDR2 FQGNSA. Trimming cost V 3 bases and J 4 bases; bases outside gene matches: 7. CDR3 length equals 17 residues. The variable domain in full, with the rest retrieved from reference TRBV7-2 and TRBJ2-2, is GAGVSQSPSNKVTEKGKDVELRCDPISGHTALYWYRQSLGQGLEFLIYFQGNSAPDKSGLPSDRFSAERTGGSVSTLTIQRTQQEDSAVYLCASSLTSGVLSTGELFFGEGSRLTVL.

The chain recombines TRBV29-1 with TRBJ1-1; D possibly corresponds to TRBD1 (6 bases). The CDR3 spans 14 residues. CDR1 SQVTM and CDR2 ANQGSEA come from the germline V gene. V was shortened by 2 bases and J by 0 bases, with 10 bases between the two germline ends. CDR3: CSVERTGMNTEAFF. In DNA form, the CDR3 reads TGCAGCGTTGAACGAACAGGGATGAACACTGAAGCTTTCTTT.

The J gene is TRBJ1-1, the V gene TRBV6-6, with 9 bases that match TRBD1. The CDR3 totals 15 residues. CDR1 is MNHNY and CDR2 is SVGAGI in the germline V gene (reference sequence). V lost 6 bases, J lost 3 bases, and 8 bases stayed unmatched. CDR3 coding DNA: TGTGCCAGCAGGGGTGGGACAGGGTTCGACACTGAAGCTTTCTTT. It encodes CASRGGTGFDTEAFF.

The rearrangement joins TRBV5-6 to TRBJ2-7, with TRBD1 identical over 8 bases. In germline, CDR1 is SGHDT, CDR2 YYEEEE. There are 14 residues in the CDR3. The V and J ends lost 6 bases and 3 bases, in that order; junction bases with no gene match: 8. CDR3 loop: CASTRTGSSYEQYF. Here the CDR3 DNA reads TGTGCCAGCACCCGGACAGGGAGCAGCTACGAGCAGTACTTC. Looking up the rest from reference TRBV5-6 and TRBJ2-7 gives the full variable domain: DAGVTQSPTHLIKTRGQQVTLRCSPKSGHDTVSWYQQALGQGPQFIFQYYEEEERQRGNFPDRFSGHQFPNYSSELNVNALLLGDSALYLCASTRTGSSYEQYFGPGTRLTVT.

The rearrangement links TRBV27 to TRBJ1-5; D unresolved. The V end lost 3 bases, the J end lost 6 bases, and 12 bases lay between the germline ends. CDR1 is MNHEY and CDR2 is SMNVEV in the germline V gene (reference sequence). The CDR3 extends over 14 amino acids. DNA of the CDR3: TGTGCCAGCAGTTTGAATAACCGGGGTCAGCCCCAGCATTTT. Translating gives CASSLNNRGQPQHF.

This clone was observed a few times. This rearrangement joins TRBV5-4 to TRBJ1-2; no firm D call. Per germline, CDR1 SGHNT and CDR2 YYREEE (reference sequence). V lost 2 bases and J lost 0, with 5 bases in between. CDR3 length: 13 amino acids. The CDR3: CASSLEANYGYTF. In nucleotides, the CDR3 is TGTGCCAGCAGCTTAGAGGCTAACTATGGCTACACCTTC.

This rearrangement joins TRBV7-8 to TRBJ2-5; possible D gene TRBD1, 6 bases. V was cut by 1 base and J by 3 bases, with 12 bases left in between. Germline-derived CDR1 and CDR2 are SGHVS and FQNEAQ. This CDR3 has 15 residues. CDR3 amino acids: CASSLVSGVEETQYF. CDR3 coding DNA: TGTGCCAGCAGCTTAGTGTCAGGGGTTGAAGAGACCCAGTACTTC.

The rearrangement joins TRBV5-1 to TRBJ1-1; D is perhaps TRBD1 (5 bases). Looked up from germline, CDR1 is SGHRS and CDR2 is YFSETQ. The germline V and J ends were trimmed by 0 bases and 0 bases, with 15 bases remaining between them. The CDR3 has 17 amino acids. CDR3 sequence reads: CASSLGPRGRVNTEAFF. CDR3 sequence (DNA): TGCGCCAGCAGCTTGGGCCCCCGGGGGAGGGTGAACACTGAAGCTTTCTTT.

This clone has more than one count but fewer than ten. The rearrangement uses TRBV2 and TRBJ1-2, with 11 nucleotides matching TRBD1. The germline V gene has CDR1 SNHLY and CDR2 FYNNEI. The CDR3 runs to 15 residues. The V and J ends lost 4 bases and 4 bases, in that order; junction bases with no gene match: 5. CDR3: CASSAGTGGGYGYTF. CDR3 nucleotides: TGTGCCAGCAGTGCCGGGACAGGGGGAGGCTATGGCTACACCTTC.

The gene calls are TRBV9 and TRBJ1-2; D may be TRBD1 (6 bases). V lost 2 bases and J 5 bases, leaving 19 bases between the germline ends. The germline CDR1 and CDR2 sequences are SGDLS and YYNGEE. The CDR3 extends over 16 amino acids. The CDR3 is CASSVGTLGDPYGYTF. In nucleotides, the CDR3 is TGTGCCAGCAGCGTGGGGACACTAGGGGACCCATATGGCTACACCTTC.

As DNA, the CDR3 is TGTGCCAGCAGGAGATCCGGGACAGGGGGCTACGAGCAGTACTTC. Protein product: CASRRSGTGGYEQYF. This rearrangement joins TRBV6-5 to TRBJ2-7, with 11 bases lining up with TRBD1. CDR1 is MNHEY and CDR2 is SVGAGI in the germline V gene. The trim removed 6 bases at V and 3 bases at J, leaving 7 bases unmatched. This CDR3 has 15 amino acids.

The V and J genes are TRBV19 and TRBJ2-6, with D perhaps TRBD1 (5 bases). In germline, CDR1 is LNHDA, CDR2 SQIVND (reference sequence). Trimming left V 4 bases short and J 0 bases short, with 13 bases between. CDR3 size: 17 residues. The CDR3 loop is CASSTPDSPSGANVLTF. In DNA, the CDR3 is TGTGCCAGTAGTACCCCCGACAGTCCCTCTGGGGCCAACGTCCTGACTTTC.

V and J are TRBV18 and TRBJ1-1, with TRBD1 matching over 8 bases. Germline V gene lookup returns CDR1 KGHSH and CDR2 LQKENI. Trimming cost V 5 bases and J 2 bases; bases outside gene matches: 4. The CDR3 is 14 amino acids. The DNA for the CDR3 is TGTGCCAGCTCAGGAACAGGGGGTAACACTGAAGCTTTCTTT. This translates into CASSGTGGNTEAFF. Looking up the rest from reference TRBV18 and TRBJ1-1 gives the full variable domain: NAGVMQNPRHLVRRRGQEARLRCSPMKGHSHVYWYRQLPEEGLKFMVYLQKENIIDESGMPKERFSAEFPKEGPSILRIQQVVRGDSAAYFCASSGTGGNTEAFFGQGTRLTVV.

The genes are TRBV4-1 and TRBJ2-1; the match to TRBD1 covers 7 bases. The CDR3 contains 15 residues. CDR1 is MGHRA, CDR2 YSYEKL, per germline. V dropped 4 bases and J dropped 0; count of bases not matched to a gene: 3. CDR3 residues: CASSRDRTSYNEQFF. The CDR3, as DNA: TGCGCCAGCAGCCGGGACAGAACCTCCTACAATGAGCAGTTCTTC.

V usage is TRBV5-5 and J usage is TRBJ1-3, with a possible D match to TRBD1 (5 bases). V lost 5 bases and J 2 bases, leaving 11 bases between the germline ends. The CDR3 covers 14 residues. The germline gives CDR1 SGHKS, CDR2 YYEKEE (reference sequence). Here the CDR3 DNA reads TGTGCCAGCAGTTCTCCAGGGACTGGAAACACCATATATTTT. Translation: CASSSPGTGNTIYF. Full variable domain (remainder filled in from reference TRBV5-5 and TRBJ1-3): DAGVTQSPTHLIKTRGQQVTLRCSPISGHKSVSWYQQVLGQGPQFIFQYYEKEERGRGNFPDRFSARQFPNYSSELNVNALLLGDSALYLCASSSPGTGNTIYFGEGSWLTVV.

The V and J genes are TRBV7-9 and TRBJ2-3; TRBD2 matches at 15 bases. Trimming removed 6 bases from V and 2 bases from J; junction bases left unmatched: 6. Per the germline V gene, CDR1 is SEHNR and CDR2 is FQNEAQ (reference sequence). The CDR3 is made up of 17 amino acids. For the CDR3, the DNA is TGTGCCAGCAGGCGCGGACTAGCGGGAGGGTTCACAGATACGCAGTATTTT. It is translated as CASRRGLAGGFTDTQYF.

The chain has TRBV5-1 and TRBJ1-5; 7 nucleotides match TRBD1. CDR3 size: 15 residues. CDR1 is SGHRS, CDR2 YFSETQ, per germline. The V and J ends lost 0 bases and 2 bases, in that order; junction bases with no gene match: 2. The CDR3 region is CASSLEGTGNQPQHF. CDR3 coding DNA: TGCGCCAGCAGCTTGGAAGGGACAGGCAATCAGCCCCAGCATTTT.